The rows below give T cell receptor beta chains drawn from one sample of a study of T cell responses to AZD1222 COVID-19 vaccine. Generated by immunoSEQ multiplex PCR, the TCRdb table keeps only in-frame clones and is missing some. Here the sample spans over 120,000 clones, 92% being singletons. Here the sequenced sample was peripheral blood, taken 28 days after the second AZD1222 dose. These receptors were obtained from an adult who received the AZD1222 COVID-19 vaccine. Each CDR3 is given with its conserved first and last residue. A D gene is named only where the DNA matches it firmly. Clone size appears in some rows only: once, few, many, or a class for an expanded clone.

>TRBJ1-5|.|.|TRBV28
TGTGCCAGCAGCCCCGACTACTACAATCAGCCCCAGCATTTT
CASSPDYYNQPQHF
>TRBJ1-6|.|TRBD1|TRBV5-1
TGCGCCAGCAGCGAGGGACAGGGGAATTCACCCCTCCACTTT
CASSEGQGNSPLHF
>TRBJ1-2|.|TRBD1|TRBV18
TGTGCCAGCTCACCAGGACAGGGGGCACGCTATGGCTACACCTTC
CASSPGQGARYGYTF
>TRBJ2-3|.|.|TRBV3-1/TRBV3-2
TGTGCCAGCAGCCAAGAGGGGACAGATACGCAGTATTTT
CASSQEGTDTQYF
>TRBJ2-7|.|.|TRBV28
TGTGCCAGCAGTTCCCGTTTTTTGTTGGGCGGATCCTACGAGCAGTACTTC
CASSSRFLLGGSYEQYF
>TRBJ1-3|.|TRBD1|TRBV28
TGTGCCAGCAGTCGGGACAGTGGATCTGGAAACACCATATATTTT
CASSRDSGSGNTIYF
>TRBJ1-1|.|.|TRBV7-3
TGTGCCAGCAGCTTAATGAGGGTCGCGAACACTGAAGCTTTCTTT
CASSLMRVANTEAFF
>TRBJ2-3|.|.|TRBV29-1
TGCAGCGTTGAAGATCCCACGGTGTTCCCAGATACGCAGTATTTT
CSVEDPTVFPDTQYF
>TRBJ1-2|.|.|TRBV12-3/TRBV12-4
TGTGCCAGCACTAAACAGGGATGGTATGGCTACACCTTC
CASTKQGWYGYTF
>TRBJ1-5|.|.|TRBV9
TGTGCCAGCAGCGTAGCCCCCAGGGAACAGCCCCAGCATTTT
CASSVAPREQPQHF
>TRBJ1-1|.|.|TRBV15
TGTGCCACCAGCAGAGACCGGCGCTTGAACACTGAAGCTTTCTTT
CATSRDRRLNTEAFF
>TRBJ2-3|.|.|TRBV7-9
TGTGCCAGCAGCTACACAGATACGCAGTATTTT
CASSYTDTQYF
>TRBJ1-5|.|TRBD1|TRBV10-3
TGTGCCACCCGATCAGACGCTACCGGGACAGGGGAACAGCCCCAGCATTTT
CATRSDATGTGEQPQHF
>TRBJ2-1|.|TRBD2|TRBV19
TGTGCCACAGCTTACAGCGGGAGTATATTAAATGAGCAGTTCTTC
CATAYSGSILNEQFF
>TRBJ2-6|.|.|TRBV7-2
TGTGCCAGCAGCCCTCGACGGCTCTCTGGGGCCAACGTCCTGACTTTC
CASSPRRLSGANVLTF
>TRBJ1-1|.|.|TRBV18
TGTGCCAGCTCACCGGACACCAGGAACACTGAAGCTTTCTTT
CASSPDTRNTEAFF
>TRBJ1-5|.|.|TRBV13
TGTGCCAGCAGCTCCGGTCAAGACCGGCAGCCCCAGCATTTT
CASSSGQDRQPQHF
>TRBJ1-5|.|TRBD1|TRBV7-9
TGTGCCAGCAGCATACAGGGGGCACACCAGCCCCAGCATTTT
CASSIQGAHQPQHF
>TRBJ1-5|.|.|TRBV28
TGTGCCAGCAGCTTAGCCGCAAGAGGCAATCAGCCCCAGCATTTT
CASSLAARGNQPQHF
>TRBJ1-6|.|.|TRBV2
TGTGCCAGCAGTCTTAGACCCCTGCGGGGAGCTTCTAATTCACCCCTCCACTTT
CASSLRPLRGASNSPLHF
>TRBJ1-4|.|.|TRBV21-1
TGTGCCAGCAGTACCCCGGGGACGGATAATGAAAAACTGTTTTTT
CASSTPGTDNEKLFF
>TRBJ1-1|.|TRBD1|TRBV10-3
TGTGCCATCAGTGAGGCGGACAGGGTCACTGAAGCTTTCTTT
CAISEADRVTEAFF
>TRBJ2-7|.|TRBD1|TRBV12-3/TRBV12-4
TGTGCCAGCAGTTTAGACAGGGGGGAAGAGCAGTACTTC
CASSLDRGEEQYF
>TRBJ1-3|.|TRBD1|TRBV6-1
TGTGCCAGCAGGGGACAGGTTATCTCTGGAAACACCATATATTTT
CASRGQVISGNTIYF
>TRBJ2-7|.|TRBD2|TRBV24-1
TGTGCCACCAGTGCGGGGACTAGCGGGGTCTACGAGCAGTACTTC
CATSAGTSGVYEQYF
>TRBJ1-5|.|.|TRBV19
TGTGCCAGTAGTATAAGACGTTCCCCAGGAGGCAATCAGCCCCAGCATTTT
CASSIRRSPGGNQPQHF
>TRBJ2-1|.|.|TRBV2
TGTGCCAGCGGGACGGGAGACAATGAGCAGTTCTTC
CASGTGDNEQFF
>TRBJ1-4|.|TRBD1|TRBV28
TGTGCCAGCAGTTCCCAACAGGGGGCTGAAAAACTGTTTTTT
CASSSQQGAEKLFF
>TRBJ2-1|.|TRBD1|TRBV24-1
TGTGCCACCAGTGATCTACCGGGACAGGGCGACAATGAGCAGTTCTTC
CATSDLPGQGDNEQFF
>TRBJ2-2|.|.|TRBV28
TGTGCCAGCGCGAGGGCGGGCACCGGGGAGCTGTTTTTT
CASARAGTGELFF
>TRBJ2-5|.|TRBD1|TRBV19
TGTGCCACGGGGACAGGGGGGGAGACCCAGTACTTC
CATGTGGETQYF
>TRBJ1-2|.|TRBD1|TRBV16
TGTGCCAGCAGCCAATTCCGACAGGGTAATGGCTACACCTTC
CASSQFRQGNGYTF
>TRBJ2-7|.|.|TRBV7-2
TGTGCCAGCAGCTTAGTAGGGGCTACTTTCTCCTACGAGCAGTACTTC
CASSLVGATFSYEQYF
>TRBJ1-5|.|.|TRBV5-1
TGCGCCAGCAGCTCCAGACAGTCCCCGGGCAATCAGCCCCAGCATTTT
CASSSRQSPGNQPQHF
>TRBJ2-7|.|TRBD2|TRBV2
TGTGCCAGCGGGGGGGAGATAGGCTACGAGCAGTACTTC
CASGGEIGYEQYF
>TRBJ1-2|few|TRBD1|TRBV28
TGTGCCACTCAGGGGGGCAGGACAGGTAAACGCGGCTACACCTTC
CATQGGRTGKRGYTF
>TRBJ1-5|once|.|TRBV7-2
TGTGCCAGCAGCGTCATCGGATATAGCAATCAGCCCCAGCATTTT
CASSVIGYSNQPQHF
>TRBJ2-1|.|.|TRBV6-2/TRBV6-3
TGTGCCAGCAGTTACTCAAATAATGAGCAGTTCTTC
CASSYSNNEQFF
>TRBJ2-1|.|TRBD2|TRBV4-3
TGCGCCAGCAGCCAAGATTACCAGGGACTAGCGGGAGGTGTGAGTGAGCAGTTCTTC
CASSQDYQGLAGGVSEQFF
>TRBJ1-2|.|TRBD1|TRBV5-6
TGTGCCAGCAGAAAACAGGGGAGGAACTATGGCTACACCTTC
CASRKQGRNYGYTF
>TRBJ2-5|.|.|TRBV19
TGTGCCAGTGCTGCCCGACAAGGACAAGAGACCCAGTACTTC
CASAARQGQETQYF
>TRBJ2-1|.|TRBD2|TRBV28
TGTGCCAGCAGTTCCGTAGCTGGGGGGAGGGCCGCCTATGAGCAGTTCTTC
CASSSVAGGRAAYEQFF
>TRBJ2-5|.|.|TRBV21-1
TGTGCCAGCAGTCCCCAACTAGCGGAGGAAGAGACCCAGTACTTC
CASSPQLAEEETQYF
>TRBJ2-1|once|TRBD2|TRBV5-8
TGTGCCAGCAGATATAGCGGGAGCACGACCTACAATGAGCAGTTCTTC
CASRYSGSTTYNEQFF
>TRBJ2-7|few|TRBD1|TRBV18
TGTGCCAGCTCACCGACAGGGCAGGAGTCCGAGCAGTACTTC
CASSPTGQESEQYF
>TRBJ2-1|.|.|TRBV7-9
TGTGCCAGCAGCTTATATCGTGAGCAGTTCTTC
CASSLYREQFF
>TRBJ2-7|.|.|TRBV27
TGTGCCAGCAGTTCCGGCGCCGGGACGGGACCTACAGAGCAGTACTTC
CASSSGAGTGPTEQYF
>TRBJ1-1|.|.|TRBV7-9
TGTGCCAGCAGCTTAGCTCTGGGCGGGACTGAAGCTTTCTTT
CASSLALGGTEAFF
>TRBJ2-1|.|.|TRBV5-1
TGCGCCAGCAGCTTGGACGGAGCCTCATGGGATGAGCAGTTCTTC
CASSLDGASWDEQFF
>TRBJ2-3|.|TRBD1|TRBV27
TGTGCCAGCGGAAAACAGGGGTATACGCAGTATTTT
CASGKQGYTQYF
>TRBJ1-1|.|.|TRBV9
TGTGCCAGCAGCGTAGACCCAACAGCTGAAGCTTTCTTT
CASSVDPTAEAFF
>TRBJ2-7|.|TRBD1|TRBV24-1
TGTGCCACCAGTGAGCCGGGACAGGGGACGGGCGAGCAGTACTTC
CATSEPGQGTGEQYF